The 23 T cell receptor beta chains listed next were all sequenced from one sample in a study of T cells in Graves' hyperthyroidism and ophthalmopathy. TCR beta CDR3 sequences were amplified from RNA transcripts. HTBI primers were the set used in a first-round RT-PCR of the TCR CDR3. A single record per CDR3 protein comes from TCRdb applying MiXCR to the multiplex PCR reads. The top ten clones hold around 31% of a sample with 700,000 to 850,000 distinct CDR3 sequences, roughly a third of them seen once. Sequenced: blood. All receptors derive from a middle-aged woman with Graves' hyperthyroidism.

This clonotype was recorded at least ten times. The V and J genes are TRBV6-1 and TRBJ2-6; D ambiguous. The V gene's germline CDR1 is MNHNS and CDR2 SASEGT. V shed 8 bases and J shed 0 bases, with 8 bases lying between them. The CDR3 is made up of 14 amino acids. CDR3 DNA sequence: TGTGCCAGCGATCTGGGCTCTGGGGCCAACGTCCTGACTTTC. Its protein product is CASDLGSGANVLTF.

This clonotype was seen many times. V usage is TRBV20-1 and J usage is TRBJ1-4, with D unresolved. The germline V gene encodes CDR1 DFQATT and CDR2 SNEGSKA (reference sequence). Trimming took 5 bases from V and 12 from J, leaving 16 bases between them. The CDR3 covers 12 residues. Here the CDR3 reads CSAVRQAGELFF. The CDR3 bases are TGCAGTGCTGTTAGGCAGGCCGGAGAACTGTTTTTT.

The J gene is TRBJ2-5, the V gene TRBV27; D remains ambiguous. This CDR3 region has 13 residues. CDR1 is MNHEY, CDR2 SMNVEV, per germline (reference sequence). The V gene lost 3 bases and the J gene lost 5 bases, with 10 bases spanning the gap. DNA of the CDR3: TGTGCCAGCAGTTTGGCGCCCTGGGAGACCCAGTACTTC. Amino acids: CASSLAPWETQYF.

The table lists this clonotype with a few counts. The genes are TRBV10-3 and TRBJ1-1; TRBD1 is a possible D gene (6 bases). V lost 10 bases, J lost 6 bases, and 21 bases lay in between. CDR3 length: 14 residues. Germline-derived CDR1 and CDR2 are ENHRY and SYGVKD. The CDR3 is CASSKGTYLAEAFF. In nucleotides, the CDR3 is TGTGCCAGCAGCAAGGGGACATACTTGGCTGAAGCTTTCTTT.

The gene calls are TRBV6-5 and TRBJ1-6; D is undetermined. This CDR3 spans 15 amino acids. The V gene's germline CDR1 is MNHEY and CDR2 SVGAGI. The ends were cut back, 5 bases at V and 0 bases at J, with 8 bases in the middle. The CDR3 sequence: CASSPAGSYNSPLHF. The CDR3 DNA sequence: TGTGCCAGCAGTCCCGCAGGCTCCTATAATTCACCCCTCCACTTT.

This clonotype was found a few times. The V and J genes are TRBV27 and TRBJ1-6, with 8 positions matching TRBD1. Per the germline V gene, CDR1 is MNHEY and CDR2 is SMNVEV (reference sequence). CDR3 size: 15 residues. The junction had 6 bases not matched to a gene; V was cut back by 4 bases and J by 7 bases. In nucleotides, the CDR3 is TGTGCCAGCAGTTACCGGACAGGGAGCAATTCACCCCTCCACTTT. Translated: CASSYRTGSNSPLHF.

This clonotype has a count of ten or more. The chain has TRBV10-3 and TRBJ2-2; D is unclear. The V end was cut by 7 bases, the J end by 3 bases, with 12 bases between. The V gene's germline CDR1 is ENHRY and CDR2 SYGVKD. This CDR3 is 14 amino acids long. CDR3 DNA sequence: TGTGCCATCAACCCGGACCTGGACACCGGGGAGCTGTTTTTT. It translates to CAINPDLDTGELFF.

This clonotype was detected ten times or more. The J gene is TRBJ1-2, the V gene TRBV4-1; 11 positions match TRBD1. This CDR3 is 16 amino acids long. The V and J ends lost 6 bases and 4 bases, in that order; junction bases with no gene match: 10. CDR1 and CDR2 from the germline V gene are MGHRA and YSYEKL. CDR3 in DNA: TGCGCCAGCAGACGATTCGGACAGGGGGCCCGCTATGGCTACACCTTC. Protein sequence: CASRRFGQGARYGYTF.

The sample holds one count of this clonotype. This rearrangement joins TRBV12-3 or TRBV12-4 to TRBJ1-2; D might be TRBD1 (5 bases). CDR3 length equals 10 residues. V lost 6 bases to trimming and J lost 10 bases, with 9 bases between them. The CDR3 reads CASRPGDYTF. In DNA form, the CDR3 reads TGTGCCAGCAGACCGGGGGACTACACCTTC.

This clonotype showed up many times. J is TRBJ1-1 and V is TRBV14; D not resolved. The germline gives CDR1 SGHDN, CDR2 FVKESK. With 4 bases removed from V and 4 bases from J, the gap between germline ends came to 10 bases. The CDR3 is 13 amino acids. The CDR3 DNA reads as TGTGCCAGCAGCCGACATTCACTCACTGAAGCTTTCTTT. Encoded protein: CASSRHSLTEAFF.

The chain carries TRBV20-1 and TRBJ1-1, with a weak D call TRBD1 (5 bases). The CDR3 spans 16 residues. Germline CDR1 DFQATT, CDR2 SNEGSKA (reference sequence). V shed 3 bases and J shed 6 bases, with 23 bases lying between them. CDR3 DNA sequence: TGCAGTGCTAGTACCAGTGGGGGGAAAAGGGTGGCTGAAGCTTTCTTT. Encoded protein: CSASTSGGKRVAEAFF.

This clonotype was seen only a few times. The V call is TRBV10-1, the J call TRBJ1-4, with D tentatively TRBD1 (6 bases). The V end was cut by 6 bases, the J end by 8 bases, with 28 bases between. There are 18 residues in the CDR3. Germline values: CDR1 WNHNN, CDR2 SYGVQD (reference sequence). The CDR3 spells CASRMTGPAREQSEKLFF. In DNA, the CDR3 is TGCGCCAGCAGAATGACAGGACCCGCGAGAGAACAAAGCGAAAAACTGTTTTTT.

This clonotype was seen many times. V and J are TRBV11-3 and TRBJ1-1; 9 bases agree with TRBD1. Germline V CDR1 and CDR2: SGHNT, YENEEA. There are 14 residues in the CDR3. Trimming cost V 4 bases and J 4 bases; bases outside gene matches: 4. The CDR3 here is CASSYRGQGTEAFF. The CDR3 DNA is TGTGCCAGCAGCTACAGGGGGCAAGGCACTGAAGCTTTCTTT.

This clonotype was observed a handful of times. The chain recombines TRBV7-9 with TRBJ1-6; D is possibly TRBD1 (5 bases). The germline V gene encodes CDR1 SEHNR and CDR2 FQNEAQ (reference sequence). Trimming stripped 6 bases from V and 8 bases from J, with 14 bases between. The CDR3 spans 14 residues. The CDR3 sequence: CASRFPGLYSPLHF. CDR3 sequence (DNA): TGTGCCAGCAGATTCCCGGGACTTTATTCACCCCTCCACTTT.

Written as DNA, the CDR3 is TGCGCCAGCAGCTTTTCGGGACAGGACAATGAGCAGTTCTTC. Translating it yields CASSFSGQDNEQFF. The V gene is TRBV5-1, the J gene TRBJ2-7; 8 bases align to TRBD1. Near its end, the DNA agrees better with TRBJ2-1, so the J call may be wrong. Germline CDR1 and CDR2: SGHRS and YFSETQ. The CDR3 is made up of 14 amino acids.

This clonotype was detected only once. The rearrangement joins TRBV10-3 to TRBJ2-5; 9 nucleotides agree with TRBD2. V lost 10 bases, J lost 0 bases, and 3 bases stayed unmatched. The CDR3 covers 13 residues. The germline CDR1 and CDR2 sequences are ENHRY and SYGVKD. The CDR3 reads CASGGDYQETQYF. The CDR3 DNA is TGTGCCAGCGGGGGGGATTACCAAGAGACCCAGTACTTC.

The CDR3 region is CASSPRTSGGAAKTQYF. CDR3 sequence (DNA): TGTGCCAGCAGCCCACGGACTAGCGGGGGGGCCGCCAAGACCCAGTACTTC. The chain carries TRBV7-9 and TRBJ2-5, with 15 bases aligning to TRBD2. The germline CDR1 and CDR2 sequences are SEHNR and FQNEAQ (reference sequence). V trimming: 5 bases; J trimming: 6 bases; junction bases outside the gene matches: 10. CDR3 length: 17 residues. Full variable domain (remainder filled in from reference TRBV7-9 and TRBJ2-5): DTGVSQNPRHKITKRGQNVTFRCDPISEHNRLYWYRQTLGQGPEFLTYFQNEAQLEKSRLLSDRFSAERPKGSFSTLEIQRTEQGDSAMYLCASSPRTSGGAAKTQYFGPGTRLLVL.

This chain connects TRBV6-6 to TRBJ1-5; no clear D gene. Germline lookup yields CDR1 MNHNY and CDR2 SVGAGI (reference sequence). The V end lost 6 bases, the J end lost 11 bases, and 14 bases lay between the germline ends. The CDR3 is made up of 12 amino acids. The CDR3 sequence is CASSPRIRSQHF. The CDR3 DNA is TGTGCCAGCAGCCCAAGAATCAGATCCCAGCATTTT.

The CDR3 protein is CAISYERVGANVLTF. The CDR3 DNA reads as TGTGCCATCAGTTACGAGCGGGTGGGAGCCAACGTCCTGACTTTC. V and J are TRBV10-3 and TRBJ2-6; weak D call: TRBD2 (6 bases). V was shortened by 5 bases and J by 7 bases, with 15 bases between the two germline ends. The CDR3 is 15 residues long. Germline-derived CDR1 and CDR2 are ENHRY and SYGVKD.

The V gene is TRBV7-3, the J gene TRBJ2-7; D assignment may be TRBD1 or TRBD2 (5 bases each). V was clipped by 3 bases and J by 5 bases, with 17 bases between them. Germline V gene lookup returns CDR1 SGHTA and CDR2 FQGTGA. The CDR3 spans 15 residues. This CDR3 is CASSFPRDPPDEQYF. The CDR3, as DNA: TGTGCCAGCAGCTTTCCCCGGGACCCGCCCGACGAGCAGTACTTC.

There are a few counts of this clonotype. The chain uses TRBV6-1 and TRBJ1-1; D is unresolved. V was pared by 1 base and J by 6 bases, with 9 bases between. This CDR3 has 13 residues. Germline V gene lookup returns CDR1 MNHNS and CDR2 SASEGT. This chain's CDR3 is CASSEVANAEAFF. In nucleotides, the CDR3 is TGTGCCAGCAGTGAAGTGGCCAATGCTGAAGCTTTCTTT.

V usage is TRBV7-2 and J usage is TRBJ2-6; D unclear. The CDR3 is made up of 18 amino acids. Germline V CDR1 and CDR2: SGHTA, FQGNSA. Between the trimmed V and J ends, which lost 0 bases and 3 bases, there was a span of 15 bases. The DNA of the CDR3 is TGTGCCAGCAGCTTAGCGCTAGGGCAGGTCTATGGGGCCAACGTCCTGACTTTC. It specifies CASSLALGQVYGANVLTF.

The CDR3 DNA reads TGTGCCAGCAGGTCGATCAGTATTAGTTATGGCTACACCTTC. Protein product: CASRSISISYGYTF. J is TRBJ1-2 and V is TRBV12-3 or TRBV12-4; the D is unclear. The CDR3 spans 14 residues. The ends were cut back, 6 bases at V and 5 bases at J, with 16 bases in the middle.